These 2 T cell receptor beta chains were all obtained from the same sample, sequenced in a study of long-term antiretroviral therapy in people with HIV. Sequencing relied on immunoSEQ assay v3.0, run at survey level. TCRdb's copy holds only in-frame clones and misses some; the assay was immunoSEQ multiplex PCR. The data contain 20,000 to 25,000 clones, 85% of them singletons. Sample: unsorted PBMCs, taken 1.6 years after starting antiretroviral therapy. The receptors here all came from a man between 35 and 55 years old with HIV.

This chain uses TRBV5-1 with TRBJ2-2; TRBD1 agrees at 10 bases. CDR1 is SGHRS, CDR2 YFSETQ, per germline. Trimming cost V 5 bases and J 7 bases; bases outside gene matches: 14. CDR3 length equals 17 residues. In nucleotides, the CDR3 is TGCGCCAGCAGTTACCGTTGGGACAGGGGATACGACGGGGAGCTGTTTTTT. Its translation is CASSYRWDRGYDGELFF.

This chain uses TRBV11-3 with TRBJ2-1, with D unresolved. Trimming took 0 bases from V and 8 from J, leaving 8 bases between them. In germline, CDR1 is SGHNT, CDR2 YENEEA. The CDR3 is made up of 13 amino acids. Written as DNA, the CDR3 is TGTGCCAGCAGCTTAGAGGGCGGCTATGAGCAGTTCTTC. Translation gives CASSLEGGYEQFF.